This section outlines one T cell receptor beta chain sequence together with its context. Its antigen remains undetermined. This sample was included in a study of human CD8 memory T cell subsets (dated by TCRdb to the early 2020s). Regarding the complete study: To assess how stem-like (TSTEM), progenitor exhausted-like (TPEX) and effector memory CD8+ T cell subsets are clonally related, the TCRbeta repertoires of these three subsets were compared. Six donors each provided TSTEM, TPEX and effector memory subsets, and TCRbeta repertoires were obtained from all six.

General conclusions and limits of the study: The stem-like TSTEM and TPEX subsets each shared clonotypes with effector memory cells, but the TSTEM and TPEX repertoires had minimal overlap with each other, suggesting distinct antigen spectra. Only TCRbeta chains were sequenced, and the repertoire comparisons were based on over 5 donors and tested using paired t-tests with Bonferroni correction. Based on Chao1 estimates, TSTEM subsets appeared to have greater repertoire diversity than TPEX subsets, which could potentially reflect a broader range of specificities. Normalized Shannon-Wiener diversity was similarly high in the TSTEM and TPEX subsets, while the effector memory subsets were comparatively less diverse.

A Human TCR Profiling Kit was used to prepare UMI-labeled 5' RACE TCRbeta libraries. Every TCRbeta library was prepared in parallel with an identical number of PCR cycles. For the original study's pipeline: Between roughly 2,800 and 20,000 functional CDR3beta clonotypes were contained in each TCRbeta library. MIGEC 1.2.9 handled UMI extraction and consensus assembly, with a minimum of three reads required per UMI. MiXCR 3.0.3 was used to extract the in-frame CDR3beta repertoires. After each sample was downsampled to 42,000 randomly selected UMIs, diversity metrics were computed in VDJtools 1.2.1. Repertoire overlap metrics D, R and F2 were calculated in VDJtools for the top 3,000 clones of each sample pair. After the reads were reprocessed by TCRdb, one entry was made per CDR3 protein sequence, with no DNA. None of the V and J calls come from the authors' own analysis; TCRdb made them. This sample's table carries 9,000 to 15,000 distinct CDR3 sequences. More than 13% of the sample belongs to the ten largest clones.

Density gradient separation was used to isolate peripheral blood mononuclear cells from healthy donor buffy coats. Negative magnetic separation using EasySep or MojoSort CD8+ T cell isolation kits was how the study enriched total CD8+ T cells. For each subset, total RNA was extracted using an RNeasy Mini Kit from duplicate vials of over 120,000 sorted CD8+ T cells. The PBMCs were used either fresh or after being cryopreserved in fetal bovine serum with about 10% DMSO. Fluorescence-activated cell sorting on a FACSAria III was used to sort the CD8+ T cell subsets to purity. Counted from cysteine to phenylalanine, this CDR3 has 15 amino acids. No DNA has been recorded. CDR1 and CDR2 are read off the germline V gene as MNHEY and SVGEGT.

Sequenced input: CD8+ T cells from PBMCs. The sequence was obtained from a human donor in good health. This receptor chain uses TRBV6-2 or TRBV6-3 and TRBJ2-5; TCRdb's D call of TRBD2 is untestable without DNA. CDR3 sequence: CASSYLAENQETQYF.